These 30 T cell receptor beta chains were sequenced from one sample in a study of blood T cell repertoires in COVID-19. Sequencing used immunoSEQ multiplex PCR; TCRdb keeps in-frame clones, though not all of them. This sample has over 150,000 clones, with around 74% found just once. Input material: peripheral blood. These TCRs come from a woman older than 75 with acute or convalescent COVID-19.

This chain connects TRBV6-2 or TRBV6-3 to TRBJ1-1, with 8 bases that match TRBD1. This CDR3 has 14 residues. The V gene's germline CDR1 is MNHEY and CDR2 SVGEGT. The J segment lost 7 bases and the V segment lost 2 bases, leaving 6 bases of the junction unmatched. The CDR3 nucleotides are TGTGCCAGCAGTTACGGGGGACAGGTCGTTGAAGCTTTCTTT. Its protein is CASSYGGQVVEAFF.

This chain connects TRBV9 to TRBJ1-6; 9 bases line up with TRBD1. Germline loops: CDR1 SGDLS, CDR2 YYNGEE. The CDR3 contains 16 residues. V trimming: 4 bases; J trimming: 7 bases; junction bases outside the gene matches: 9. The CDR3 coding sequence is TGTGCCAGCAGCCCCCGCGGGACAGGGAGGAATTCACCCCTCCACTTT. Translation gives CASSPRGTGRNSPLHF.

The gene calls are TRBV27 and TRBJ1-2; D unresolved. In germline, CDR1 is MNHEY, CDR2 SMNVEV (reference sequence). V lost 5 bases to trimming and J lost 3 bases, with 16 bases between them. There are 15 residues in the CDR3. The CDR3 loop is CASSPTVGRHYGYTF. The CDR3 DNA follows: TGTGCCAGCAGTCCCACCGTGGGGAGGCACTATGGCTACACCTTC.

The V and J genes are TRBV2 and TRBJ2-2; a possible D gene is TRBD1 (5 bases). Looked up from germline, CDR1 is SNHLY and CDR2 is FYNNEI. Trimming shortened V by 5 bases and J by 0 bases, and 7 bases separated the two germline ends. The CDR3 has 14 amino acids. The CDR3 is CASSPGSNTGELFF. DNA for the CDR3: TGTGCCAGCAGTCCAGGGTCGAACACCGGGGAGCTGTTTTTT.

This clone was recorded only once. The chain uses TRBV6-5 and TRBJ1-4; 7 nucleotides match TRBD1. From germline, CDR1 is MNHEY and CDR2 SVGAGI. The ends lost 6 bases at V and 7 bases at J; junction bases unmatched: 5. The CDR3 covers 13 residues. In DNA, the CDR3 is TGTGCCAGCAGCACCGGGACAGCTGAAAAACTGTTTTTT. Its protein is CASSTGTAEKLFF.

The chain has TRBV24-1 and TRBJ1-4, with D unresolved. The CDR3 has 15 residues. Trimming left V 4 bases short and J 9 bases short, with 17 bases between. CDR1 is KGHDR, CDR2 SFDVKD, per germline. The CDR3 here is CATSDHELEAQKLFF. In DNA form, the CDR3 reads TGTGCCACCAGTGACCACGAGTTGGAGGCTCAAAAACTGTTTTTT.

A few counts support this clone. The chain joins TRBV6-5 to TRBJ2-7; 9 nucleotides align to TRBD1. CDR3 length equals 15 residues. V lost 5 bases to trimming and J lost 5 bases; unmatched junction nucleotides: 10. Germline V gives CDR1 MNHEY, CDR2 SVGAGI. In DNA form, the CDR3 reads TGTGCCAGCAGTCTACTCGGGACAGGGTTCCACGAGCAGTACTTC. This translates into CASSLLGTGFHEQYF.

The chain carries TRBV2 and TRBJ1-2; D possibly corresponds to TRBD1 (6 bases). CDR3 length equals 12 residues. Germline CDR1 and CDR2: SNHLY and FYNNEI. V dropped 4 bases and J dropped 4 bases, with 7 bases sitting between them. The CDR3 loop is CASSGTVYGYTF. DNA for the CDR3: TGTGCCAGCAGTGGGACAGTCTATGGCTACACCTTC.

This chain uses TRBV18 with TRBJ1-6; D is unresolved. The length of the CDR3 is 15 residues. Trimming left V 6 bases short and J 0 bases short, with 9 bases between. Germline V gene data show CDR1 as KGHSH and CDR2 as LQKENI. The CDR3 DNA reads as TGTGCCAGCTCCCAGGAAAGCTCCTATAATTCACCCCTCCACTTT. Translation gives CASSQESSYNSPLHF.

The chain links TRBV30 to TRBJ1-3; D is uncertain. CDR1 GTSNPN and CDR2 SVGIG come from the germline V gene (reference sequence). This CDR3 has 12 residues. V shed 0 bases and J shed 4 bases, with 4 bases lying between them. The CDR3 loop reads CAWSVTGNTIYF. The DNA for the CDR3 is TGTGCCTGGAGTGTAACAGGAAACACCATATATTTT.

The chain joins TRBV29-1 to TRBJ2-1; the match to TRBD2 covers 7 bases. V shed 4 bases and J 3 bases; nucleotides not matched to a gene: 9. Germline V gene sequence: CDR1 SQVTM, CDR2 ANQGSEA. This CDR3 is 15 amino acids long. The CDR3 sequence: CSVASPSGIYNEQFF. CDR3 DNA: TGCAGCGTTGCGTCCCCCAGCGGGATCTACAATGAGCAGTTCTTC.

The table lists this clone with a few counts. The chain combines TRBV2 with TRBJ1-5; D ambiguous. The germline CDR1 and CDR2 sequences are SNHLY and FYNNEI. V lost 7 bases to trimming and J lost 6 bases, with 13 bases between them. The CDR3 runs to 13 residues. The CDR3, as DNA: TGTGCCAGCATGGAGGAGGGTGGTCAGCCCCAGCATTTT. Encoded protein: CASMEEGGQPQHF.

This clone was detected a few times. V gene TRBV29-1 combines with J gene TRBJ1-4; maybe TRBD1 (6 bases). Germline V CDR1 and CDR2: SQVTM, ANQGSEA. The CDR3 length is 14 residues. V was cut by 3 bases and J by 8 bases, with 16 bases left in between. CDR3 sequence (DNA): TGCAGCGTTGACCCGGGACAAGAAGGCGAAAAACTGTTTTTT. Translation: CSVDPGQEGEKLFF.

This chain links TRBV27 with TRBJ2-7, with D possibly being TRBD1 (6 bases). Trimming stripped 5 bases from V and 3 bases from J, with 14 bases between. CDR1 is MNHEY, CDR2 SMNVEV, per germline (reference sequence). This CDR3 comprises 14 residues. The CDR3 DNA reads as TGTGCCAGCAGTCCCCAGGGGAAACGCTACGAGCAGTACTTC. Residues: CASSPQGKRYEQYF.

The chain has TRBV14 and TRBJ2-2, with D tentatively TRBD1 (5 bases). Germline CDR1 SGHDN, CDR2 FVKESK. Trimming removed 4 bases from V and 1 base from J, with 10 bases in between. The CDR3 spans 15 residues. The CDR3 is CASSLGQGNTGELFF. The CDR3 DNA reads as TGTGCCAGCAGCCTAGGGCAGGGGAACACCGGGGAGCTGTTTTTT.

V usage is TRBV10-3 and J usage is TRBJ1-1, with D possibly TRBD1 on 6 matching bases. The CDR3 loop spans 15 amino acids. Germline V lookup: CDR1 ENHRY, CDR2 SYGVKD. With 2 bases removed from V and 1 base from J, the gap between germline ends came to 11 bases. The CDR3, as DNA: TGTGCCATCAGTGAGACAGGGCGGACGAACACTGAAGCTTTCTTT. Translation: CAISETGRTNTEAFF.

The chain uses TRBV3-1 (or the pseudogene TRBV3-2) and TRBJ1-1; D remains unclear. Trimming removed 1 base at V and 10 bases at J, with 19 bases between. This CDR3 comprises 15 residues. CDR1 is LGHDT, CDR2 YNNKEL, per germline (reference sequence). CDR3 DNA sequence: TGTGCCAGCAGCCAAGGGGAGGTAACTGCCCTCGGAGCTTTCTTT. This codes for CASSQGEVTALGAFF.

This sequence joins TRBV2 and TRBJ2-2; 8 bases agree with TRBD2. From germline, CDR1 is SNHLY and CDR2 FYNNEI. The trim removed 7 bases at V and 1 base at J, leaving 5 bases unmatched. The CDR3 totals 15 residues. CDR3 region: CASKKLAENTGELFF. In nucleotides, the CDR3 is TGTGCCAGCAAAAAACTAGCGGAGAACACCGGGGAGCTGTTTTTT.

J is TRBJ1-1 and V is TRBV11-3; no clear D. V dropped 0 bases and J dropped 1 base, with 6 bases sitting between them. Germline loops: CDR1 SGHNT, CDR2 YENEEA. The CDR3 sequence is 14 residues long. For the CDR3, the DNA is TGTGCCAGCAGCTTAGATGCAGAGAACACTGAAGCTTTCTTT. Translating gives CASSLDAENTEAFF.

The CDR3 DNA follows: TGTGCCAGCAGCCCAGGAGGTTCGGGAGAGACCCAGTACTTC. Translation gives CASSPGGSGETQYF. The V call is TRBV11-3, the J call TRBJ2-5; D may be TRBD2 (5 bases). V was cut by 5 bases and J by 4 bases, with 14 bases left in between. The CDR3 is 14 residues long. The germline CDR1 and CDR2 sequences are SGHNT and YENEEA. Complete variable domain (other parts from reference TRBV11-3 and TRBJ2-5): EAGVVQSPRYKIIEKKQPVAFWCNPISGHNTLYWYLQNLGQGPELLIRYENEEAVDDSQLPKDRFSAERLKGVDSTLKIQPAELGDSAVYLCASSPGGSGETQYFGPGTRLLVL.

This chain joins TRBV11-2 and TRBJ1-1; 8 bases are shared with TRBD1. V gave up 6 bases and J gave up 1 base; unmatched junction bases: 10. Germline V gene sequence: CDR1 SGHAT, CDR2 FQNNGV. The CDR3 extends over 16 amino acids. CDR3 nucleotides: TGTGCCAGCAGTGGGGGGACAGGTGGGGCGAACACTGAAGCTTTCTTT. Protein: CASSGGTGGANTEAFF.

V gene TRBV18 combines with J gene TRBJ2-7; 10 bases line up with TRBD2. Unmatched junction bases numbered 7, after V lost 4 bases and J lost 4 bases. There are 15 residues in the CDR3. In germline, CDR1 is KGHSH, CDR2 LQKENI. The CDR3 DNA sequence: TGTGCCAGCTCACGAGCGGGAGGGCCCCAGTACGAGCAGTACTTC. This sequence encodes CASSRAGGPQYEQYF.

This chain uses TRBV19 with TRBJ2-7; D is unresolved. The CDR3 sequence is 13 residues long. Trimming pared 5 bases from V and 2 bases from J, leaving 10 bases between. In germline, CDR1 is LNHDA, CDR2 SQIVND (reference sequence). The CDR3 reads CASSADKPYEQYF. CDR3 nucleotide sequence: TGTGCCAGTAGTGCCGACAAGCCCTACGAGCAGTACTTC.

The chain uses TRBV7-6 and TRBJ2-3; 14 positions match TRBD2. CDR3 length: 16 amino acids. The germline V gene has CDR1 SGHVS and CDR2 FNYEAQ. V shed 5 bases and J 1 base; nucleotides not matched to a gene: 2. The CDR3 reads CASSQGLAGGTDTQYF. CDR3 DNA: TGTGCCAGCAGCCAGGGACTAGCGGGGGGCACAGATACGCAGTATTTT.

V is TRBV5-6 and J is TRBJ1-4; D gene unclear. The CDR3 is 14 amino acids. The V gene's germline CDR1 is SGHDT and CDR2 YYEEEE. V was clipped by 2 bases and J by 3 bases, with 8 bases between them. CDR3 coding DNA: TGTGCCAGCAGCTTTCAGAGCGCTAATGAAAAACTGTTTTTT. This codes for CASSFQSANEKLFF.

The chain links TRBV7-2 to TRBJ1-5, with 7 bases fitting TRBD1. V dropped 5 bases and J dropped 6; count of bases not matched to a gene: 4. CDR1 and CDR2 (germline): SGHTA, FQGNSA. The CDR3 consists of 13 residues. The CDR3 DNA follows: TGTGCCAGCAGCACGACAGGGCGTCAGCCCCAGCATTTT. Its translation: CASSTTGRQPQHF. Looking up the rest from reference TRBV7-2 and TRBJ1-5 gives the full variable domain: GAGVSQSPSNKVTEKGKDVELRCDPISGHTALYWYRQSLGQGLEFLIYFQGNSAPDKSGLPSDRFSAERTGGSVSTLTIQRTQQEDSAVYLCASSTTGRQPQHFGDGTRLSIL.

In this sample, this clone turned up once. V is TRBV10-2 and J is TRBJ2-1; 8 nucleotides line up with TRBD2. Germline lookup yields CDR1 WSHSY and CDR2 SAAADI. Germline trimming cut 5 bases from V and 6 bases from J; bases unmatched to any gene: 9. This CDR3 has 15 amino acids. CDR3 in DNA: TGCGCCAGCAGTCGTCGGGAGGGCCATATCAATGAGCAGTTCTTC. It is translated as CASSRREGHINEQFF.

This clone came up a few times. As DNA, the CDR3 is TGTGCCAGCAGCTTAGCTGGGCATTCACCCCTCCACTTT. It codes for CASSLAGHSPLHF. V and J are TRBV7-2 and TRBJ1-6; no firm D call. Germline lookup yields CDR1 SGHTA and CDR2 FQGNSA. The CDR3 is made up of 13 amino acids. The V and J ends lost 0 bases and 8 bases respectively, with 5 bases between them.

This chain links TRBV5-1 with TRBJ1-1, with D maybe TRBD1 (6 bases). Per germline, CDR1 SGHRS and CDR2 YFSETQ. This CDR3 spans 13 amino acids. Between the trimmed V and J ends, which lost 3 bases and 4 bases, there was a span of 10 bases. CDR3 residues: CASSYQGTTEAFF. The CDR3 nucleotides read TGCGCCAGCAGCTATCAGGGGACCACTGAAGCTTTCTTT. Full variable domain (remainder filled in from reference TRBV5-1 and TRBJ1-1): KAGVTQTPRYLIKTRGQQVTLSCSPISGHRSVSWYQQTPGQGLQFLFEYFSETQRNKGNFPGRFSGRQFSNSRSEMNVSTLELGDSALYLCASSYQGTTEAFFGQGTRLTVV.

The chain has TRBV6-5 and TRBJ1-4, with D maybe TRBD1 (5 bases). The ends were cut back, 6 bases at V and 7 bases at J, with 18 bases in the middle. The CDR3 runs 15 residues. In germline, CDR1 is MNHEY, CDR2 SVGAGI. This chain's CDR3 is CASRAPGDFSEKLFF. The CDR3 coding sequence is TGTGCCAGCAGGGCCCCGGGGGACTTCTCTGAAAAACTGTTTTTT.